The next 18 T cell receptor beta chains were all read from a single sample in a study of glioma-infiltrating T cells (dated by TCRdb to the mid-2010s). Instrument used: Illumina MiSeq. The iRepertoire nested amplicon-rescue multiplex PCR (arm-PCR) platform was used to amplify TCR alpha and beta CDR3 regions from RNA. TCRdb trimmed the raw reads at Q25, called clones with MiXCR and kept productive beta chains. One record per CDR3 amino acid sequence lists the most common genes and DNA. The sample table shows 95,000 to 150,000 distinct CDR3 sequences, and around 23% are seen once. Together, the top ten hold 13% to 15% of the sample. Sequenced sample: glioma tissue, nonneoplastic brain tissue, or PBMCs (not recorded which). The receptors here all came from a human donor with low-grade glioma or glioblastoma, undergoing nonglioma brain surgery, or in good health (not recorded which).

The genes are TRBV20-1 and TRBJ2-7; 9 positions match TRBD2. The trim removed 4 bases at V and 1 base at J, leaving 2 bases unmatched. Germline CDR1 DFQATT, CDR2 SNEGSKA (reference sequence). There are 13 residues in the CDR3. The CDR3 DNA is TGCAGTGCTACCAGCGGGAGGTCCTACGAGCAGTACTTC. It encodes CSATSGRSYEQYF.

This clonotype was detected many times. The CDR3 sequence: CASSLLYDNEQFF. CDR3 DNA sequence: TGTGCCAGCAGTTTACTTTATGACAATGAGCAGTTCTTC. This chain links TRBV27 with TRBJ2-1, with D uncertain. The germline V gene has CDR1 MNHEY and CDR2 SMNVEV (reference sequence). The CDR3 contains 13 residues. Trimming took off 2 bases at V and 5 bases at J, with 7 bases between the two ends.

Comment on this clonotype: With a much larger clone just one base away, this may be a read error. This rearrangement joins TRBV7-9 to TRBJ2-7; D possibly corresponds to TRBD1 (6 bases). The CDR3 contains 14 residues. Looked up from germline, CDR1 is SEHNR and CDR2 is FQNEAQ (reference sequence). Deletions cut 3 bases from V and 2 bases from J, with 11 bases between. The CDR3 here is CASSFLDSTYEQYF. The CDR3 bases are TGTGCCAGCAGCTTCCTGGACAGCACCTACGAGCAGTACTTC.

This clonotype has at least ten counts. This chain connects TRBV18 to TRBJ2-7; 10 bases map to TRBD2. The CDR3 contains 15 residues. After removal of 2 bases from V and 4 bases from J, the junction contained 5 bases not matched to a gene. Per the germline V gene, CDR1 is KGHSH and CDR2 is LQKENI. The CDR3 loop reads CASSPNSSGSYEQYF. The CDR3 nucleotides read TGTGCCAGCTCACCAAACTCTAGCGGGAGTTACGAGCAGTACTTC.

Details on this clonotype: This clone may be a read error of a much larger clone one base away. V is TRBV4-2 and J is TRBJ1-2; D perhaps matches TRBD1 (6 bases). The CDR3 loop spans 16 amino acids. Germline V gene lookup returns CDR1 LGHNA and CDR2 YNFKEQ. CDR3 loop: CASSLQGDNQIYGYNF. The CDR3 DNA is TGTGCCAGCAGCTTACAAGGGGACAACCAAATCTATGGCTACAACTTC.

This clonotype was detected ten times or more. This chain uses TRBV4-3 with TRBJ1-5; D not resolved. This CDR3 is built from 15 residues. The germline gives CDR1 LGHNA, CDR2 YSLEER. Trimming took off 0 bases at V and 4 bases at J, with 10 bases between the two ends. CDR3 nucleotide sequence: TGCGCCAGCAGCCAAGATTTTCGGGGAAATCAGCCCCAGCATTTT. This encodes CASSQDFRGNQPQHF.

This clonotype was found many times. V and J are TRBV27 and TRBJ2-1; TRBD2 matches 8 bases. The germline CDR1 and CDR2 sequences are MNHEY and SMNVEV (reference sequence). The CDR3 length is 16 residues. Trimming removed 3 bases from V and 8 bases from J; junction bases left unmatched: 12. In DNA, the CDR3 is TGTGCCAGCAGTTTTTTTGGGAGCGGGAGAAGGGATGAGCAGTTCTTC. This translates into CASSFFGSGRRDEQFF.

This clonotype was seen repeatedly, ten times or more. Here the CDR3 DNA reads TGTGCCAGCAGCCAAGATTATCGGATCGTGAACACTGAAGCTTTCTTT. Amino acid sequence: CASSQDYRIVNTEAFF. V usage is TRBV4-2 and J usage is TRBJ1-1, with D unclear. The V and J ends lost 0 bases and 0 bases respectively, with 11 bases between them. Germline CDR1 reads LGHNA; CDR2 reads YNFKEQ. CDR3 size: 16 residues.

The CDR3 nucleotides are TGTGCCAGCAGGGAACAGCGCCGGGACAGTGCTCAAGAGACCCAGTACTTC. Its protein product is CASREQRRDSAQETQYF. The chain combines TRBV7-9 with TRBJ2-5, with 7 bases matching TRBD1. The CDR3 runs 17 residues. The J segment lost 2 bases and the V segment lost 6 bases, leaving 15 bases of the junction unmatched. The V gene's germline CDR1 is SEHNR and CDR2 FQNEAQ (reference sequence).

This clonotype was counted ten times or more. This chain connects TRBV29-1 to TRBJ2-3; D tentatively reads TRBD1 or TRBD2 (6 bases each). Trimming pared 7 bases from V and 0 bases from J, leaving 17 bases between. Germline values: CDR1 SQVTM, CDR2 ANQGSEA. This CDR3 is built from 15 residues. CDR3 residues: CSESFGGRSTDTQYF. The CDR3 DNA follows: TGCAGCGAATCGTTTGGGGGGCGAAGCACAGATACGCAGTATTTT.

The CDR3 DNA sequence: TGCAGCGTCGCTCCGAAAGGCTACACCTTC. It translates to CSVAPKGYTF. The chain links TRBV29-1 to TRBJ1-2; D is unresolved. The germline V gene encodes CDR1 SQVTM and CDR2 ANQGSEA. Trimming removed 6 bases from V and 8 bases from J, with 10 bases in between. This CDR3 has 10 amino acids.

This clonotype was counted between two and nine times. The chain recombines TRBV10-3 with TRBJ1-6, with D unclear. The germline V gene encodes CDR1 ENHRY and CDR2 SYGVKD. The CDR3 is made up of 16 amino acids. Trimming stripped 5 bases from V and 3 bases from J, with 14 bases between. The DNA of the CDR3 is TGTGCCATCAGTCCCACCGACGGACTCTATAATTCACCCCTCCACTTT. Its protein product is CAISPTDGLYNSPLHF.

This clonotype was seen repeatedly, ten times or more. This rearrangement joins TRBV7-2 to TRBJ2-7, with TRBD2 matching over 9 bases. V lost 1 base, J lost 2 bases, and 3 bases stayed unmatched. Germline V CDR1 and CDR2: SGHTA, FQGNSA. This CDR3 has 15 amino acids. The CDR3 bases are TGTGCCAGCAGCTTAGTGATAGCGGGAGCCTACGAGCAGTACTTC. Its protein is CASSLVIAGAYEQYF.

A note on this clonotype: This may come from a read error, since a much larger clone is one base off. The rearrangement links TRBV7-2 to TRBJ2-3; 7 positions match TRBD2. The V gene end was trimmed by 6 bases and the J gene end by 8 bases; junction bases not matched to a gene: 8. Germline V CDR1 and CDR2: SGHTA, FQGNSA. CDR3 size: 13 residues. The CDR3 protein is CASRAGVGGTQYF. The CDR3 nucleotides read TGTGCCAGCAGGGCGGGAGTTGGAGGTACGCAGTATTTT.

Of note for this clonotype: Mismatch with germline at one junction end may stem from a read error. J is TRBJ1-5 and V is TRBV20-1; D unresolved. The CDR3 is 13 residues long. CDR1 and CDR2 from the germline V gene are DFQATT and SNEGSKA (reference sequence). DNA of the CDR3: TGCAGTGCTAGACAGTATGGCAATCAGCACCAGCATTTT. It yields the protein CSARQYGNQHQHF.

This clonotype was seen many times. The J gene is TRBJ2-1, the V gene TRBV2; 7 nucleotides align to TRBD1. Germline-derived CDR1 and CDR2 are SNHLY and FYNNEI. The V segment lost 8 bases and the J segment 6 bases; nucleotides outside the gene matches: 16. There are 16 residues in the CDR3. The CDR3 coding sequence is TGTGCCAGCGGAGCTGACAGGGTCAGTTTTGGCAATGAGCAGTTCTTC. Amino acid sequence: CASGADRVSFGNEQFF.

This clonotype was seen many times. The chain couples TRBV19 to TRBJ2-2, with D unclear. CDR3 length equals 14 residues. The V gene lost 4 bases and the J gene lost 4 bases, with 10 bases spanning the gap. Germline lookup yields CDR1 LNHDA and CDR2 SQIVND (reference sequence). The CDR3 bases are TGTGCCAGTAGTAAAGTAGTATTCACCGGGGAGCTGTTTTTT. This gives the protein CASSKVVFTGELFF.

This clonotype was seen many times. V usage is TRBV11-2 and J usage is TRBJ2-3; the D gene could be TRBD1 or TRBD2 (5 bases each). Germline loops: CDR1 SGHAT, CDR2 FQNNGV. This CDR3 has 14 amino acids. V lost 6 bases to trimming and J lost 8 bases, with 18 bases between them. CDR3 sequence (DNA): TGTGCCAGCAGGATACGGGGCCCCAACGCTACGCAGTATTTT. Translated: CASRIRGPNATQYF.